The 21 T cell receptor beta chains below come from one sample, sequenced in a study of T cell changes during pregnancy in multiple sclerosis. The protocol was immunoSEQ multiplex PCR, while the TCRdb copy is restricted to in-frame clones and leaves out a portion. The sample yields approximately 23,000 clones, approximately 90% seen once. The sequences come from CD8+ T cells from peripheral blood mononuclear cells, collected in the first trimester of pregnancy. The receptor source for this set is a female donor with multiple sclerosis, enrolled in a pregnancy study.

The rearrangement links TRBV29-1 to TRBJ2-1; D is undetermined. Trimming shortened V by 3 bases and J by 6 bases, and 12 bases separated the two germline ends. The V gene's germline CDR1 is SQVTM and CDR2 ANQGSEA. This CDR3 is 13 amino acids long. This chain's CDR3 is CSVDLVAGNEQFF. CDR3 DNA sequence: TGCAGCGTTGATCTGGTAGCCGGCAATGAGCAGTTCTTC.

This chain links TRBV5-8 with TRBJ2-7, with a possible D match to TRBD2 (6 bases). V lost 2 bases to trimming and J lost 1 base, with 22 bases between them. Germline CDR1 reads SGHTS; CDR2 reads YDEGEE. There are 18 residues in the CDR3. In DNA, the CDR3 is TGTGCCAGCAGCTTTACCGGTTATTGGGACTTGAATTCCTACGAGCAGTACTTC. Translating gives CASSFTGYWDLNSYEQYF.

Written as DNA, the CDR3 is TGCGCCAGCAGCTTGCGACTAGCGGGAGGGCCAGGAAGAGAGACCCAGTACTTC. It specifies CASSLRLAGGPGRETQYF. The V gene is TRBV5-1, the J gene TRBJ2-5; TRBD2 matches at 14 bases. The CDR3 has 18 amino acids. V gave up 1 base and J gave up 4 bases; unmatched junction bases: 9. Germline V CDR1 and CDR2: SGHRS, YFSETQ. Complete variable domain (other parts from reference TRBV5-1 and TRBJ2-5): KAGVTQTPRYLIKTRGQQVTLSCSPISGHRSVSWYQQTPGQGLQFLFEYFSETQRNKGNFPGRFSGRQFSNSRSEMNVSTLELGDSALYLCASSLRLAGGPGRETQYFGPGTRLLVL.

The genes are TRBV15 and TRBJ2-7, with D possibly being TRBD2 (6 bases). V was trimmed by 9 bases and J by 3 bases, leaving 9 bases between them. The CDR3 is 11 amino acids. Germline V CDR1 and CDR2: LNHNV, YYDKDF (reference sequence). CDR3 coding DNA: TGTGCCACGGGGCGGGGCTACGAGCAGTACTTC. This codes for CATGRGYEQYF.

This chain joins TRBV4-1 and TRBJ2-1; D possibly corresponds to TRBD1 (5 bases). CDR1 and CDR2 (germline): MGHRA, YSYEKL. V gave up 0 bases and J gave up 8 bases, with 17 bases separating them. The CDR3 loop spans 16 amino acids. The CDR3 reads CASSQERMVGHDEQFF. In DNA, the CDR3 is TGCGCCAGCAGCCAAGAAAGGATGGTGGGGCACGATGAGCAGTTCTTC.

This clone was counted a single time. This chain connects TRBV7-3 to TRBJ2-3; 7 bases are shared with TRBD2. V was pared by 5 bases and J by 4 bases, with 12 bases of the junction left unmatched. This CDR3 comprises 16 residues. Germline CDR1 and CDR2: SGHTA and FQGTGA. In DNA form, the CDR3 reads TGTGCCAGCAGCCCCAACACCGGGGGGATCTCAGATACGCAGTATTTT. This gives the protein CASSPNTGGISDTQYF.

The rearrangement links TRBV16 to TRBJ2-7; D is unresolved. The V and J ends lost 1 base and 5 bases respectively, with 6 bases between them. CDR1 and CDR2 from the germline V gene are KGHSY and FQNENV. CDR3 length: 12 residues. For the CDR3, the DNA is TGTGCCAGCAGCCAATATTTCAACGAGCAGTACTTC. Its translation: CASSQYFNEQYF. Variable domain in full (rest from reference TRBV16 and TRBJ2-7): GEEVAQTPKHLVRGEGQKAKLYCAPIKGHSYVFWYQQVLKNEFKFLISFQNENVFDETGMPKERFSAKCLPNSPCSLEIQATKLEDSAVYFCASSQYFNEQYFGPGTRLTVT.

The CDR3 DNA reads TGCAGCTTTGGCGGATATGAGCAGTTCTTC. Translating it yields CSFGGYEQFF. The chain carries TRBV29-1 and TRBJ2-1; no firm D call. The CDR3 is 10 residues long. Looked up from germline, CDR1 is SQVTM and CDR2 is ANQGSEA. Trimming took off 8 bases at V and 8 bases at J, with 10 bases between the two ends.

The CDR3 DNA is TGTGCCAGCAGGGGACTAGCGGAGCAGTTCTTC. It encodes CASRGLAEQFF. This chain uses TRBV28 with TRBJ2-1, with 10 bases fitting TRBD2. The germline gives CDR1 MDHEN, CDR2 SYDVKM. The V gene end was trimmed by 6 bases and the J gene end by 10 bases; junction bases not matched to a gene: 0. The CDR3 has 11 amino acids.

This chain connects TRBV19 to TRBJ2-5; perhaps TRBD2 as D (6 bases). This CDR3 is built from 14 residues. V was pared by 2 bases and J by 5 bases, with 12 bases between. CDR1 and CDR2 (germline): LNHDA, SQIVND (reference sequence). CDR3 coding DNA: TGTGCCAGTAGTATAACTAGCTCAAGGGAGACCCAGTACTTC. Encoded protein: CASSITSSRETQYF.

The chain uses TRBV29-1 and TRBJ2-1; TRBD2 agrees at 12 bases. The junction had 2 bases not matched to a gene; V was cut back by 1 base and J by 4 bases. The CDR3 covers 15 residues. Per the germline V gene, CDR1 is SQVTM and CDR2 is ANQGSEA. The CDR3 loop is CSVEGLAGVYNEQFF. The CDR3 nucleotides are TGCAGCGTTGAAGGACTAGCGGGAGTTTACAATGAGCAGTTCTTC.

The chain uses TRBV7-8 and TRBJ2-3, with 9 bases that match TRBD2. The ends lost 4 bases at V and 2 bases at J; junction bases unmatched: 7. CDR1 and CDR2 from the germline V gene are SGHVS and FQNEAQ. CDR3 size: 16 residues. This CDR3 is CASSSTSGPDTDTQYF. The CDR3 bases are TGTGCCAGCAGCTCAACTAGCGGGCCAGACACAGATACGCAGTATTTT.

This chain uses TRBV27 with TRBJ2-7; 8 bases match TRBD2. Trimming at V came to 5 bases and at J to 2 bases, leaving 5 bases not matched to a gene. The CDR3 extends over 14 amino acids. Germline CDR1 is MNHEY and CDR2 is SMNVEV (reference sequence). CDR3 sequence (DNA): TGTGCCAGCAGTCTTAGCGGGGTGACCTACGAGCAGTACTTC. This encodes CASSLSGVTYEQYF.

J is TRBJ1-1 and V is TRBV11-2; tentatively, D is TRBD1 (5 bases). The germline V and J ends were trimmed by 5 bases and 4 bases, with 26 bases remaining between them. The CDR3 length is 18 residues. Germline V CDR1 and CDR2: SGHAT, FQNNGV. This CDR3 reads CASSPAVPVMAGGTEAFF. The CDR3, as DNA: TGTGCCAGCAGCCCCGCCGTTCCTGTAATGGCGGGGGGCACTGAAGCTTTCTTT.

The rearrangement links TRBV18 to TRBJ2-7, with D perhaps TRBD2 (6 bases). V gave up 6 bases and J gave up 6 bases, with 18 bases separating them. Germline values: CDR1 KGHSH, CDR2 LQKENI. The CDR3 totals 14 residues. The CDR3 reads CASSRAGERAEQYF. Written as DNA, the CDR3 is TGTGCCAGCTCGCGGGCCGGGGAGCGGGCCGAGCAGTACTTC.

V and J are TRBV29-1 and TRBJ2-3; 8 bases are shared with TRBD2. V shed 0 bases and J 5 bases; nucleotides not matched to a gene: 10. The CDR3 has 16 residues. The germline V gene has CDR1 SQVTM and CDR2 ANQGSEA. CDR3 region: CSVEEGSGSHVDTQYF. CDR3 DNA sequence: TGCAGCGTTGAAGAGGGGAGCGGGAGTCATGTAGATACGCAGTATTTT.

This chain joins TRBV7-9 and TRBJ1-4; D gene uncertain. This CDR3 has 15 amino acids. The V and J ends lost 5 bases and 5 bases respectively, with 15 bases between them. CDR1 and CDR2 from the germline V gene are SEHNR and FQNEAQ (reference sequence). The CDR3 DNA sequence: TGTGCCAGCAGCGCCCCGGGTAGCGAGAATGAAAAACTGTTTTTT. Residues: CASSAPGSENEKLFF.

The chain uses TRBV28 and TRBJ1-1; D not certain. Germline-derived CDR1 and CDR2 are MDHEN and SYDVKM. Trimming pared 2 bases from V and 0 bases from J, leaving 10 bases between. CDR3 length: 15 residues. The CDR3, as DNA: TGTGCCAGCAGTTTAGGGTGGCGGTTGAACACTGAAGCTTTCTTT. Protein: CASSLGWRLNTEAFF.

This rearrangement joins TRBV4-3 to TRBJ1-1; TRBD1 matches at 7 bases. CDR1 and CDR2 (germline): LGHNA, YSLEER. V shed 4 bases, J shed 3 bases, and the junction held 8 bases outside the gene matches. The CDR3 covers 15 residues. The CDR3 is CASSLDRSGDTEAFF. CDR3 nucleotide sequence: TGCGCCAGCAGCCTGGACAGGTCTGGGGACACTGAAGCTTTCTTT.

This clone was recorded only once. CDR3 nucleotides: TGTGCCAGCAGCGCGGGGACTAGCGGGTGGGAGACCCAGTACTTC. Amino acid sequence: CASSAGTSGWETQYF. The chain uses TRBV9 and TRBJ2-5; 12 positions agree with TRBD2. In germline, CDR1 is SGDLS, CDR2 YYNGEE. CDR3 length: 15 residues. V gave up 3 bases and J gave up 5 bases; unmatched junction bases: 5.

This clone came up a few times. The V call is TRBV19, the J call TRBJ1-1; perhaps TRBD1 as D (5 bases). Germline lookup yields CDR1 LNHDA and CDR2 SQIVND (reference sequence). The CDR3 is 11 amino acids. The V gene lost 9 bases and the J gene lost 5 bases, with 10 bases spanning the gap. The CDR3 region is CASRVGTEAFF. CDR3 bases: TGTGCCAGCAGGGTCGGGACTGAAGCTTTCTTT.